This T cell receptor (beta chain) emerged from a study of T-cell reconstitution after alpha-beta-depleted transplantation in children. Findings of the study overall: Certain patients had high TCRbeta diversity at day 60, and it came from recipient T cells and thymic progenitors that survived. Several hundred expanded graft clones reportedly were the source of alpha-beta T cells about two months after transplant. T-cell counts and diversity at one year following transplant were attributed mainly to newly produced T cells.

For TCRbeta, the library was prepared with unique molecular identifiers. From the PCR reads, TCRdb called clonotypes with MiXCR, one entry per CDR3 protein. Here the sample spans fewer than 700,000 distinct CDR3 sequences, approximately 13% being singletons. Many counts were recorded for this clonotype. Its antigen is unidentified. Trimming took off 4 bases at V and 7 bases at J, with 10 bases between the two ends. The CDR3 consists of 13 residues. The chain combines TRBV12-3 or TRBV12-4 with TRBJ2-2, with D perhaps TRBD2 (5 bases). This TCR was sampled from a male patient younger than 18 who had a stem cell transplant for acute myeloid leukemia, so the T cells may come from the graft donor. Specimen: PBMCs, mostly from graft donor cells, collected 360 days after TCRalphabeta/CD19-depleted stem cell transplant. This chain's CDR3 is CASSSGRGGELFF. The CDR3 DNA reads TGTGCCAGCAGTTCAGGACGGGGCGGGGAGCTGTTTTTT.